The 12 T cell receptor beta chains presented below share a single source sample, sequenced in a study of shared clonotypes between healthy human individuals. CD45RO-negative cells were positively selected for CCR7, leaving out terminally differentiated effector memory CD45RA+ cells. Assay used: immunoSEQ multiplex PCR; TCRdb lists only in-frame clones, some missing. Of about 2.1 million clones listed, roughly 91% were seen once; the top ten hold about 1.5%. The sequenced material came from naive CD8+ T cells from PBMCs. The receptors were gathered from a man younger than 35 in good health. Some clones in this sample may be carry-over from other donors' samples.

V is TRBV5-1 and J is TRBJ2-7, with 11 bases aligning to TRBD2. CDR3 size: 16 residues. Unmatched junction bases numbered 5, after V lost 0 bases and J lost 3 bases. Germline CDR1 SGHRS, CDR2 YFSETQ. The CDR3 spells CASSLASGRSDYEQYF. The CDR3 DNA reads as TGCGCCAGCAGCTTGGCTAGCGGGAGGTCCGACTACGAGCAGTACTTC.

This chain connects TRBV19 to TRBJ2-5, with D perhaps matching TRBD1 (6 bases). CDR3 length equals 14 residues. Germline lookup yields CDR1 LNHDA and CDR2 SQIVND (reference sequence). The ends were cut back, 8 bases at V and 4 bases at J, with 17 bases in the middle. The CDR3 DNA sequence: TGTGCCAGTGCTATCCGGGACAACGGAGAGACCCAGTACTTC. Translation gives CASAIRDNGETQYF.

V is TRBV2 and J is TRBJ2-7; 9 bases agree with TRBD2. V was clipped by 3 bases and J by 3 bases; unmatched bases: 6. The CDR3 extends over 15 amino acids. Looked up from germline, CDR1 is SNHLY and CDR2 is FYNNEI. The CDR3: CASSERGGRSYEQYF. The DNA of the CDR3 is TGTGCCAGCAGTGAGCGGGGGGGGCGCAGCTACGAGCAGTACTTC.

The gene calls are TRBV7-2 and TRBJ2-2; no clear D. Deletions cut 1 base from V and 5 bases from J, with 14 bases between. Germline lookup yields CDR1 SGHTA and CDR2 FQGNSA. The CDR3 has 16 amino acids. The chain's CDR3 is CASSLVRQVKTGELFF. The CDR3, as DNA: TGTGCCAGCAGCTTAGTCCGGCAGGTGAAAACCGGGGAGCTGTTTTTT.

The chain employs TRBV28 and TRBJ1-3; tentative D call: TRBD1 (5 bases). In germline, CDR1 is MDHEN, CDR2 SYDVKM. Trimming took 7 bases from V and 0 from J, leaving 16 bases between them. CDR3 size: 16 residues. The CDR3 here is CASNDGAESSGNTIYF. The DNA of the CDR3 is TGTGCCAGCAACGACGGGGCGGAATCCTCTGGAAACACCATATATTTT.

As DNA, the CDR3 is TGTGCCAGCAGTGAATCTACAGGGCGCACTGAAGCTTTCTTT. Translating it yields CASSESTGRTEAFF. The chain links TRBV6-1 to TRBJ1-1, with D possibly TRBD1 on 6 matching bases. The length of the CDR3 is 14 residues. The germline V and J ends were trimmed by 2 bases and 4 bases, with 11 bases remaining between them. Germline CDR1 MNHNS, CDR2 SASEGT.

The chain is built from TRBV9 and TRBJ2-5; 13 positions agree with TRBD2. Germline V gene lookup returns CDR1 SGDLS and CDR2 YYNGEE. With V trimmed by 5 bases and J by 4 bases, 5 bases remained unmatched. This CDR3 comprises 15 residues. This CDR3 is CASRVGLAGVETQYF. DNA of the CDR3: TGTGCCAGCAGAGTCGGACTAGCGGGAGTAGAGACCCAGTACTTC.

The chain joins TRBV2 to TRBJ2-1, with D perhaps TRBD1 or TRBD2 (5 bases each). Germline V lookup: CDR1 SNHLY, CDR2 FYNNEI. This CDR3 spans 14 amino acids. The V gene lost 10 bases and the J gene lost 3 bases, with 16 bases spanning the gap. This CDR3 is CATDRGGYYNEQFF. In nucleotides, the CDR3 is TGTGCCACGGACCGGGGCGGGTACTACAATGAGCAGTTCTTC.

The sample holds one count of this clone. The rearrangement links TRBV15 to TRBJ1-4; no definite D call. V was shortened by 1 base and J by 6 bases, with 9 bases between the two germline ends. CDR1 is LNHNV, CDR2 YYDKDF, per germline (reference sequence). The CDR3 has 14 amino acids. The CDR3 DNA is TGTGCCACCAGCAGAGTTGGCGGTTATGAAAAACTGTTTTTT. Its protein is CATSRVGGYEKLFF. The full variable domain, in which reference TRBV15 and TRBJ1-4 provide the parts outside the CDR3, is DAMVIQNPRYQVTQFGKPVTLSCSQTLNHNVMYWYQQKSSQAPKLLFHYYDKDFNNEADTPDNFQSRRPNTSFCFLDIRSPGLGDTAMYLCATSRVGGYEKLFFGSGTQLSVL.

The chain has TRBV20-1 and TRBJ2-7; no clear D gene. V lost 2 bases to trimming and J lost 3 bases, with 5 bases between them. Germline CDR1 and CDR2: DFQATT and SNEGSKA (reference sequence). The CDR3 spans 11 residues. This chain's CDR3 is CSARLHYEQYF. CDR3 coding DNA: TGCAGTGCTAGACTCCACTACGAGCAGTACTTC.

The rearrangement links TRBV7-8 to TRBJ1-1; possibly TRBD1 for D (6 bases). The V end was cut by 4 bases, the J end by 5 bases, with 17 bases between. The CDR3 is 15 amino acids. Germline assignment: CDR1 SGHVS and CDR2 FQNEAQ. The CDR3 spells CASSSTRGARTEAFF. Written as DNA, the CDR3 is TGTGCCAGCAGCTCCACTCGGGGGGCGAGGACTGAAGCTTTCTTT.

The chain recombines TRBV7-9 with TRBJ2-5; D gene uncertain. The CDR3 spans 15 residues. The V and J ends lost 1 base and 5 bases respectively, with 14 bases between them. CDR1 is SEHNR and CDR2 is FQNEAQ in the germline V gene (reference sequence). CDR3 loop: CASSLDIRGTETQYF. CDR3 nucleotides: TGTGCCAGCAGCTTAGACATTCGCGGTACGGAGACCCAGTACTTC. Full variable domain (outside the CDR3, taken from reference TRBV7-9 and TRBJ2-5): DTGVSQNPRHKITKRGQNVTFRCDPISEHNRLYWYRQTLGQGPEFLTYFQNEAQLEKSRLLSDRFSAERPKGSFSTLEIQRTEQGDSAMYLCASSLDIRGTETQYFGPGTRLLVL.